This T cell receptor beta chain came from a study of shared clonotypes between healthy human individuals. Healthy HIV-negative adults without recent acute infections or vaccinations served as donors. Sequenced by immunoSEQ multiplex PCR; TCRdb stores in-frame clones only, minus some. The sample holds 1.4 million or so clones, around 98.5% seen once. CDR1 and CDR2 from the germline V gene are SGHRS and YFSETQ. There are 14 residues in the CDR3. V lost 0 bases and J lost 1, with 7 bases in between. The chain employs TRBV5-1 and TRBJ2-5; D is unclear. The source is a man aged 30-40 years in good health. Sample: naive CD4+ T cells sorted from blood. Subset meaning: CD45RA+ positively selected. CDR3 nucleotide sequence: TGCGCCAGCAGCTTGGTTGGGCCCCAAGAGACCCAGTACTTC. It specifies CASSLVGPQETQYF.